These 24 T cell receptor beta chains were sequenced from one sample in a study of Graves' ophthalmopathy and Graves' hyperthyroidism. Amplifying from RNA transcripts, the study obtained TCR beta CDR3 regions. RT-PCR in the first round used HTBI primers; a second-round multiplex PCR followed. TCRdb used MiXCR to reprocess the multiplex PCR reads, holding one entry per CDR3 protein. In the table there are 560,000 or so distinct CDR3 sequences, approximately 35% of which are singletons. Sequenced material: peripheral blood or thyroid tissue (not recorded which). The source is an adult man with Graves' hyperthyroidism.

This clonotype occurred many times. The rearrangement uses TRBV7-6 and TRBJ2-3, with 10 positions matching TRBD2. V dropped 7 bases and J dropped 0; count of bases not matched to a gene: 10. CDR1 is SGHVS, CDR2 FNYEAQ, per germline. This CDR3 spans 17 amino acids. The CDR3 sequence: CASKPTGLAFSTDTQYF. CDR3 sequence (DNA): TGTGCCAGCAAGCCCACGGGACTAGCGTTTAGCACAGATACGCAGTATTTT.

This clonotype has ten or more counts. CDR3 sequence reads: CASGADSYNSPLHF. CDR3 nucleotides: TGTGCCAGCGGCGCCGACAGTTATAATTCACCCCTCCACTTT. The chain employs TRBV2 and TRBJ1-6; possible D gene TRBD1, 5 bases. The CDR3 contains 14 residues. Per germline, CDR1 SNHLY and CDR2 FYNNEI. V dropped 8 bases and J dropped 4 bases, with 12 bases sitting between them. Full variable domain (remainder filled in from reference TRBV2 and TRBJ1-6): EPEVTQTPSHQVTQMGQEVILRCVPISNHLYFYWYRQILGQKVEFLVSFYNNEISEKSEIFDDQFSVERPDGSNFTLKIRSTKLEDSAMYFCASGADSYNSPLHFGNGTRLTVT.

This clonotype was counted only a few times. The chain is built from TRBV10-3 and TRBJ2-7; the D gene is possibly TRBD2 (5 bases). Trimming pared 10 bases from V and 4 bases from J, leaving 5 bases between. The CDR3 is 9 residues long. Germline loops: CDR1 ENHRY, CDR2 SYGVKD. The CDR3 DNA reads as TGTGCCACGGGGTACGAGCAGTACTTC. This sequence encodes CATGYEQYF.

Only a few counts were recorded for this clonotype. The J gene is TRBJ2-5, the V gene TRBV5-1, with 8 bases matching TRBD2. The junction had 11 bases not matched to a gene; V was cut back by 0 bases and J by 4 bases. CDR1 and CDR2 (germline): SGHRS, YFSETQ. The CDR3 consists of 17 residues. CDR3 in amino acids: CASSLGSWERELETQYF. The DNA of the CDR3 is TGCGCCAGCAGCTTGGGAAGTTGGGAGCGGGAGCTAGAGACCCAGTACTTC.

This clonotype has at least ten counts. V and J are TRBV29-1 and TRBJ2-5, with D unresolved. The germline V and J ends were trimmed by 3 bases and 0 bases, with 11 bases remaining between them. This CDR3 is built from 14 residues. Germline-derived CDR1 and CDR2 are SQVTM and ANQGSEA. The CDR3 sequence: CSVEWARYQETQYF. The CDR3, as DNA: TGCAGCGTTGAGTGGGCTCGGTACCAAGAGACCCAGTACTTC.

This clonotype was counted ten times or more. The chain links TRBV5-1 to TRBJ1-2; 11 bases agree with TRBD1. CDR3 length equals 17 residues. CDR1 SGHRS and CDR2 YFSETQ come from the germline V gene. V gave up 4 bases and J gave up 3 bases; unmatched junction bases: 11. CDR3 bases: TGCGCCAGCAGCGACCCGGGACAGGGGGACTTCGACTATGGCTACACCTTC. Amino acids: CASSDPGQGDFDYGYTF. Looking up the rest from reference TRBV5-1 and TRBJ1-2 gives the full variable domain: KAGVTQTPRYLIKTRGQQVTLSCSPISGHRSVSWYQQTPGQGLQFLFEYFSETQRNKGNFPGRFSGRQFSNSRSEMNVSTLELGDSALYLCASSDPGQGDFDYGYTFGSGTRLTVV.

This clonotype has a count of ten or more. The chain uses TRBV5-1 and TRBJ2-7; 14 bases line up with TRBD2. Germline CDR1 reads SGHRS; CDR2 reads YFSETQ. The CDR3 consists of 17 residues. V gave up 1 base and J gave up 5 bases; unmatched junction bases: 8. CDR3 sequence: CASSLMTSGRARNEQYF. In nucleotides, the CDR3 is TGCGCCAGCAGCTTGATGACTAGCGGGAGGGCGAGGAACGAGCAGTACTTC.

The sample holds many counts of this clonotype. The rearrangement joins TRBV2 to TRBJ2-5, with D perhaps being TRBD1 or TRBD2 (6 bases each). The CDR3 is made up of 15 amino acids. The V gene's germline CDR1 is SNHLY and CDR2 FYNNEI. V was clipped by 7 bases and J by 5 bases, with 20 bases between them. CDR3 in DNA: TGTGCCAGCATTCGCCGGAGGGGGTCGGGGGAGACCCAGTACTTC. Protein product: CASIRRRGSGETQYF. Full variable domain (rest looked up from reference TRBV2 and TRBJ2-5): EPEVTQTPSHQVTQMGQEVILRCVPISNHLYFYWYRQILGQKVEFLVSFYNNEISEKSEIFDDQFSVERPDGSNFTLKIRSTKLEDSAMYFCASIRRRGSGETQYFGPGTRLLVL.

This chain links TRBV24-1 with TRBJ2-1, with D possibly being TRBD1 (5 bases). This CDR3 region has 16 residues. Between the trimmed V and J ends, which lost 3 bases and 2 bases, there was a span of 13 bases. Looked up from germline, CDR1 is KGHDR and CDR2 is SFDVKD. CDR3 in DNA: TGTGCCACCAGTGATCGTCAGGGATTCGCCTACAATGAGCAGTTCTTC. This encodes CATSDRQGFAYNEQFF.

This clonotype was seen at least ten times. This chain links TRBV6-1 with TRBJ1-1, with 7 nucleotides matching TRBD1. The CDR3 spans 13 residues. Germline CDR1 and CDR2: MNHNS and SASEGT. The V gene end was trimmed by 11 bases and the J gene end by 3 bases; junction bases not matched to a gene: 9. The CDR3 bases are TGTGCCCCTGGGAGGGGGCCTCACACTGAAGCTTTCTTT. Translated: CAPGRGPHTEAFF.

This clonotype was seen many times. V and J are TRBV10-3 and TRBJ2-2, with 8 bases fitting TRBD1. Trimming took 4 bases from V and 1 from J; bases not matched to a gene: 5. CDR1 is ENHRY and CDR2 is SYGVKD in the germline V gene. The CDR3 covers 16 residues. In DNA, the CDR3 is TGTGCCATCAGTGCCACGACAGGGGAGAACACCGGGGAGCTGTTTTTT. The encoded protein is CAISATTGENTGELFF.

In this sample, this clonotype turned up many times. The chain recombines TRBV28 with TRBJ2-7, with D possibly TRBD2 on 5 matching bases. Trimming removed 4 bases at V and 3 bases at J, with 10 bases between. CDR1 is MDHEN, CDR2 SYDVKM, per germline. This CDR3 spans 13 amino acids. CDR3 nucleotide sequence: TGTGCCAGCAGTTCCGCCGGGAACTACGAGCAGTACTTC. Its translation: CASSSAGNYEQYF.

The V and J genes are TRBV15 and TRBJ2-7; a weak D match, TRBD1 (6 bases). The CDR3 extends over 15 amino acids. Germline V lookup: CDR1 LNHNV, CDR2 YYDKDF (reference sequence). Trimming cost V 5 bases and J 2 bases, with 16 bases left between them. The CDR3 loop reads CATSVETGMTYEQYF. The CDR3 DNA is TGTGCCACCAGCGTTGAGACAGGAATGACCTACGAGCAGTACTTC.

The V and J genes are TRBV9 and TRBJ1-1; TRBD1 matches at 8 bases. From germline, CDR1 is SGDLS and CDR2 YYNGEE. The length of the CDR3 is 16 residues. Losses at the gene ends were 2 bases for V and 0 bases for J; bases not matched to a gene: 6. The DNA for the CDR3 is TGTGCCAGCAGCGTGGGGGGACAGGCGATGAACACTGAAGCTTTCTTT. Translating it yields CASSVGGQAMNTEAFF.

The CDR3 DNA sequence: TGTGCCAGCAGTTTACCGGCAGGGAAACTGTTTTTT. Protein product: CASSLPAGKLFF. The rearrangement links TRBV27 to TRBJ1-4, with a weak D call TRBD1 (5 bases). The CDR3 is 12 residues long. Per the germline V gene, CDR1 is MNHEY and CDR2 is SMNVEV (reference sequence). V lost 2 bases and J lost 11, with 9 bases in between.

The CDR3 loop is CASSPGHSSGANVLTF. DNA of the CDR3: TGTGCCAGCAGTCCGGGACACAGCTCTGGGGCCAACGTCCTGACTTTC. The gene calls are TRBV7-2 and TRBJ2-6, with a weak D call TRBD1 (6 bases). From germline, CDR1 is SGHTA and CDR2 FQGNSA. The germline V and J ends were trimmed by 6 bases and 0 bases, with 12 bases remaining between them. This CDR3 is 16 amino acids long.

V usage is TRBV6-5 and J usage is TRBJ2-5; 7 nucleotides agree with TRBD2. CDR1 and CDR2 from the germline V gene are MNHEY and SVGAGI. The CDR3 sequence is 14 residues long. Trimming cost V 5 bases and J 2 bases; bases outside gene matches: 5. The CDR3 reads CASSGGGWQETQYF. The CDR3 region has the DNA TGTGCCAGCAGTGGGGGGGGATGGCAAGAGACCCAGTACTTC.

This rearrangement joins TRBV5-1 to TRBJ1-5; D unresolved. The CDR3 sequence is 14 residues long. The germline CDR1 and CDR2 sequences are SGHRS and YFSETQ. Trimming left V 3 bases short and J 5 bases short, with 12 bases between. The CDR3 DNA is TGCGCCAGCAGCTCCGGACTCTCCGATCAGCCCCAGCATTTT. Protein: CASSSGLSDQPQHF.

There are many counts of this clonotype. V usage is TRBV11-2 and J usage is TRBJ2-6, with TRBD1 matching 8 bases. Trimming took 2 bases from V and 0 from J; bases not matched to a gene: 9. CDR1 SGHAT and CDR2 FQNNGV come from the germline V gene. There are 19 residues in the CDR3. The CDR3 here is CASSLWGQGASSGANVLTF. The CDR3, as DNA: TGTGCCAGCAGCTTATGGGGGCAGGGGGCGTCCTCTGGGGCCAACGTCCTGACTTTC.

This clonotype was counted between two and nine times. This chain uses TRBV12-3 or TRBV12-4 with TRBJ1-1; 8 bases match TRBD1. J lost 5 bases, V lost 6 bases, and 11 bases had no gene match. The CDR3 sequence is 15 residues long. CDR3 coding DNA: TGTGCCAGCAGCCCCGGACAGGGACCGGAGACTGAAGCTTTCTTT. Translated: CASSPGQGPETEAFF.

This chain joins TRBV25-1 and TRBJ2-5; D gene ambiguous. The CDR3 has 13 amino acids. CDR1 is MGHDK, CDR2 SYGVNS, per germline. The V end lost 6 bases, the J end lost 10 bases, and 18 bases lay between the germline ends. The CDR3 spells CASRDQAPFVQYF. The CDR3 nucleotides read TGTGCCAGCAGAGATCAGGCCCCTTTTGTCCAGTACTTC.

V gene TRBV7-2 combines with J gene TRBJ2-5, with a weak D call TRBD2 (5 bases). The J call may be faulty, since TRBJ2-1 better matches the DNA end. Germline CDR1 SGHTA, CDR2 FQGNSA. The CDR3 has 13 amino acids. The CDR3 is CASSLADDRGQFF. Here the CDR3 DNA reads TGTGCCAGCAGCTTAGCGGACGATCGGGGGCAGTTCTTC.

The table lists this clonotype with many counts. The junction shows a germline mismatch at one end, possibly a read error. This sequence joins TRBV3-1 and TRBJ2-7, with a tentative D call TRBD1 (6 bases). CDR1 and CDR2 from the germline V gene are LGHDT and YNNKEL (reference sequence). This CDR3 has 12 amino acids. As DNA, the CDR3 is TGTGCCAGCAGCCAAGCCGGGACACCTACCGTCTTC. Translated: CASSQAGTPTVF.

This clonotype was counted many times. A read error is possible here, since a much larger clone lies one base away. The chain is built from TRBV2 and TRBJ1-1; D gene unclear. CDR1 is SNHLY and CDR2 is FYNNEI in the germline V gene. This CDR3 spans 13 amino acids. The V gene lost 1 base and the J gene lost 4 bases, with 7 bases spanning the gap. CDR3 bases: TGTGCCAGCAGTGAAGGGGCGAGCACTGAAGCTTTCTTT. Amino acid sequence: CASSEGASTEAFF.